The 19 T cell receptor beta chains reported below all come from one sample, sequenced in a study of CD8+ T cells in alopecia areata. RNA, once extracted, was reverse transcribed into cDNA for use as the sequencing template. The data were produced by immunoSEQ multiplex PCR, yet TCRdb's version contains in-frame clones alone and is incomplete. The repertoire shows about 110,000 clones, none seen only once; the top ten take about 20%. The sequencing input was lesional skin. These receptors were collected from a C3H/HeJ mouse with alopecia areata. MHC haplotype of the mouse line: H2-k.

In the case of this clone: Genes and germline come from the mouse. CDR3 protein: CASSDAGLGDFAEQFF. The sequenced CDR3 bases are TGTGCCAGCAGTGACGCCGGACTGGGGGATTTTGCT. The genes are TRBV13-3 and TRBJ2-1; 10 nucleotides align to TRBD2. Read sequence stops 4 residues before the CDR3 end, and the germline J gene provides the missing end. The CDR3 covers 16 residues. With V trimmed by 2 bases and J by 6 bases, 8 bases remained unmatched. Germline values: CDR1 NNHDY, CDR2 SYVADS.

This clone has a count of ten or more. Gene labels here are mouse ones. The read halts 4 residues ahead of the CDR3 end, with the missing end drawn from the germline J gene. V is TRBV13-3 and J is TRBJ2-1; 10 positions match TRBD1. The CDR3 runs 14 residues. The junction had 1 base not matched to a gene; V was cut back by 5 bases and J by 2 bases. Germline lookup yields CDR1 NNHDY and CDR2 SYVADS. The CDR3 is CASRTGGDYAEQFF. The CDR3 bases that were read are TGTGCCAGCAGGACAGGGGGCGACTATGCT.

As concerns this clone: Each gene name is a mouse one. The read ends 4 residues before the CDR3 terminus; that terminus is restored from the germline J gene. The V and J genes are TRBV17 and TRBJ2-2; 10 positions agree with TRBD2. There are 15 residues in the CDR3. CDR1 and CDR2 from the germline V gene are MNHDT and YYDKIL. Here the CDR3 reads CASSRVDWGSGQLYF. CDR3 DNA, as far as it was read: TGTGCTAGCAGTAGAGTGGACTGGGGGAGCGGG.

This clone appeared a few times. Each gene name is a mouse one. The observed sequence ends 4 residues before the CDR3 terminus, with the missing tail filled in from the germline J gene. This sequence joins TRBV1 and TRBJ2-7; 11 bases line up with TRBD1. The CDR3 is made up of 14 amino acids. Germline V gene lookup returns CDR1 NSQYPW and CDR2 LRSPGD (reference sequence). CDR3 DNA (partial): TGCACCTGCACCCCCGGGACAGGGGGTTAT. Residues: CTCTPGTGGY. The complete CDR3 reads CTCTPGTGGYEQYF. Looking up the rest from reference TRBV1 and TRBJ2-7 gives the full variable domain: VTLLEQNPRWRLVPRGQAVNLRCILKNSQYPWMSWYQQDLQKQLQWLFTLRSPGDKEVKSLPGADYLATRVTDTELRLQVANMSQGRTLYCTCTPGTGGYEQYFGPGTRLTVL.

The table lists this clone with a few counts. The genes and germline here are from mouse. The read comes to an end 4 residues before the CDR3 does, leaving the germline J gene to fill in the end. The chain carries TRBV13-3 and TRBJ1-1; 10 bases are a match to TRBD1. The CDR3 has 17 amino acids. V shed 0 bases, J shed 3 bases, and the junction held 8 bases outside the gene matches. The V gene's germline CDR1 is NNHDY and CDR2 SYVADS. The CDR3 here is CASSDALDRGMDTEVFF. The DNA read from the CDR3 is TGTGCCAGCAGTGATGCATTGGACAGGGGGATGGACACA.

Comment on this clone: The listed genes are named as in mouse. The missing CDR3 end, 4 residues past where the read stops, is filled in from the germline J gene. The chain combines TRBV1 with TRBJ1-4; D gene unclear. CDR1 is NSQYPW and CDR2 is LRSPGD in the germline V gene (reference sequence). Between the trimmed V and J ends, which lost 0 bases and 2 bases, there was a span of 10 bases. The CDR3 is 16 amino acids. The CDR3 bases that were read are TGCACCTGCAGTGCAGATGGGGAGGGCTCCAACGAA. Protein: CTCSADGEGSNE. The CDR3, in full, reads CTCSADGEGSNERLFF. Supplemented by reference TRBV1 and TRBJ1-4, the full variable domain reads VTLLEQNPRWRLVPRGQAVNLRCILKNSQYPWMSWYQQDLQKQLQWLFTLRSPGDKEVKSLPGADYLATRVTDTELRLQVANMSQGRTLYCTCSADGEGSNERLFFGHGTKLSVL.

In the case of this clone: Germline and genes here are mouse. The read terminates 4 residues ahead of where the CDR3 ends, so the germline J gene completes it. The chain combines TRBV13-2 with TRBJ2-7, with 7 bases lining up with TRBD2. Germline CDR1 reads NNHNN; CDR2 reads SYGAGS (reference sequence). CDR3 length: 15 residues. CDR3 sequence: CASGDLDWGDYEQYF. The CDR3 bases that were read are TGTGCCAGCGGTGATCTGGATTGGGGGGATTAT.

In the case of this clone: The DNA translation disagrees with the TCRdb protein at residue 14, so the protein in this description comes from the DNA. Gene names and germline refer to mouse. With the read ending 3 residues before the CDR3 end, the germline J gene is used to fill in that end. V and J are TRBV13-3 and TRBJ1-6, with 10 positions matching TRBD1. TRBJ1-6 is treated as an ORF (open reading frame) with a function not yet certain. The V gene end was trimmed by 1 base and the J gene end by 2 bases; junction bases not matched to a gene: 3. This CDR3 has 17 amino acids. CDR1 and CDR2 (germline): NNHDY, SYVADS. The part of the CDR3 DNA that was read is TGTGCCAGCAGTGATCTTGGACAGGGGGCCTATAATTCGCCC. It yields the protein CASSDLGQGAYNSP. The full CDR3 protein reads CASSDLGQGAYNSPLYF.

This clone was observed at least ten times. Gene names are mouse gene names. The CDR3 goes on 4 residues after the read ends, and that part is filled in from the germline J gene. The V and J genes are TRBV13-3 and TRBJ2-5, with 8 bases matching TRBD2. This CDR3 is 16 amino acids long. With 1 base clipped from V and 1 base from J, the junction kept 5 bases outside the gene matches. In germline, CDR1 is NNHDY, CDR2 SYVADS. The sequenced part of the CDR3 DNA is TGTGCCAGCAGTGATTCTGGGGGGAGGGACCAAGAC. It codes for CASSDSGGRDQD. The CDR3 as a whole reads CASSDSGGRDQDTQYF.

There are a few counts of this clone. The genes are named according to mouse. The read is 4 residues too short to cover the CDR3 end, so that end is filled in from the germline J gene. The V call is TRBV5, the J call TRBJ2-7; 11 positions match TRBD2. The ends lost 1 base at V and 0 bases at J; junction bases unmatched: 2. The CDR3 consists of 16 residues. The V gene's germline CDR1 is LGHNA and CDR2 YNLKQL (reference sequence). The sequenced part of the CDR3 DNA is TGTGCCAGCAGCCAAGGACTGGGGGGGAGCTCCTAT. The encoded protein is CASSQGLGGSSY. The entire CDR3 reads CASSQGLGGSSYEQYF.

A word on this clone: The listed genes are named as in mouse. The read finishes 4 residues shy of the CDR3 end, and the germline J gene is used to complete it. This chain links TRBV13-3 with TRBJ2-4; 9 nucleotides align to TRBD1. The germline V gene has CDR1 NNHDY and CDR2 SYVADS. The V gene end was trimmed by 0 bases and the J gene end by 0 bases; junction bases not matched to a gene: 2. This CDR3 comprises 16 residues. CDR3 DNA (partial): TGTGCCAGCAGTGATGACAGGGGGCCGAGTCAAAAC. Translation gives CASSDDRGPSQN. Given in full, the CDR3 is CASSDDRGPSQNTLYF.

With respect to this clone: Gene names follow the mouse nomenclature. Read sequence stops 4 residues before the CDR3 end, and the germline J gene provides the missing end. The chain is built from TRBV16 and TRBJ2-5, with D perhaps TRBD2 (6 bases). Trimming removed 3 bases at V and 0 bases at J, with 13 bases between. This CDR3 is 16 amino acids long. Germline CDR1 and CDR2: SGHSA and FRNQAP. The DNA read from the CDR3 is TGTGCAAGCAGCTTTCCCTGGGGCATTAACCAAGAC. Translating it yields CASSFPWGINQD. The complete CDR3 sequence is CASSFPWGINQDTQYF.

As concerns this clone: At residue 11, the DNA translation does not agree with TCRdb's protein; the protein displayed here is the one encoded by the DNA. Gene and germline names: mouse. Read sequence stops 3 residues before the CDR3 end, and the germline J gene provides the missing end. The chain recombines TRBV13-3 with TRBJ1-6; perhaps TRBD1 as D (5 bases). TRBJ1-6 is an ORF; its function is uncertain. CDR1 and CDR2 from the germline V gene are NNHDY and SYVADS. The CDR3 loop spans 14 amino acids. The germline V and J ends were trimmed by 6 bases and 6 bases, with 13 bases remaining between them. CDR3 bases read: TGTGCCAGCAAATCCCCAGGGCGTAATTCGCCC. This translates into CASKSPGRNSP. In full, the CDR3 is CASKSPGRNSPLYF.

In this sample, this clone turned up a few times. Gene names are the mouse ones. The read terminates 4 residues before the CDR3 end, so the remaining end is supplied by the germline J gene. V usage is TRBV13-3 and J usage is TRBJ2-3; 9 bases are shared with TRBD1. Germline CDR1 NNHDY, CDR2 SYVADS. With V trimmed by 5 bases and J by 1 base, 5 bases remained unmatched. This CDR3 comprises 15 residues. CDR3 residues: CASSPRTGGAETLYF. Partial CDR3 DNA: TGTGCCAGCAGCCCTCGGACAGGGGGTGCAGAA.

There are a few counts of this clone. The gene symbols are mouse symbols. CDR3 in amino acids: CASSDASGQLYF. The sequenced part of the CDR3 DNA is TGTGCCAGCAGTGATGCTTCCGGG. V and J are TRBV13-3 and TRBJ2-2; D gene ambiguous. With the read ending 4 residues before the CDR3 end, the germline J gene is used to fill in that end. The V gene's germline CDR1 is NNHDY and CDR2 SYVADS. The CDR3 runs 12 residues. V was cut by 0 bases and J by 6 bases, with 3 bases left in between.

On this clone itself: Genes here carry mouse names. CDR3 in amino acids: CTCSAYITEVFF. CDR3 DNA (partial): TGCACCTGCAGTGCATACATCACA. The V call is TRBV1, the J call TRBJ1-1, with D unclear. The read halts 4 residues ahead of the CDR3 end, with the missing end drawn from the germline J gene. V was shortened by 2 bases and J by 4 bases, with 5 bases between the two germline ends. CDR1 and CDR2 from the germline V gene are NSQYPW and LRSPGD (reference sequence). CDR3 size: 12 residues. The whole variable domain, filled in from reference TRBV1 and TRBJ1-1, reads VTLLEQNPRWRLVPRGQAVNLRCILKNSQYPWMSWYQQDLQKQLQWLFTLRSPGDKEVKSLPGADYLATRVTDTELRLQVANMSQGRTLYCTCSAYITEVFFGKGTRLTVV.

This clone was seen a few times. The gene symbols are mouse symbols. Read sequence stops 4 residues before the CDR3 end, and the germline J gene provides the missing end. This chain connects TRBV19 to TRBJ2-7; D unclear. Germline lookup yields CDR1 FNHDT and CDR2 SITEND (reference sequence). The CDR3 contains 12 residues. CDR3: CASSISFYEQYF. CDR3 DNA, as far as it was read: TGTGCCAGCAGTATATCTTTTTAT.

Notes on this clone: All gene names here are mouse names. The sequenced part of the CDR3 DNA is TGCACCTGCAGTGCAGATCTCGAGGGTACA. Protein: CTCSADLEGT. The whole CDR3 is CTCSADLEGTEVFF. V and J are TRBV1 and TRBJ1-1; no firm D call. Sequencing ends 4 residues short of the CDR3 end; the germline J gene provides the rest. There are 14 residues in the CDR3. CDR1 and CDR2 (germline): NSQYPW, LRSPGD (reference sequence).

A few counts support this clone. Gene labels here are mouse ones. From the germline J gene comes the end of the CDR3, since the read stops 4 residues before it. This sequence joins TRBV29 and TRBJ2-2, with 7 bases that match TRBD1. V gave up 8 bases and J gave up 0 bases; unmatched junction bases: 3. CDR3 length equals 14 residues. Germline V gives CDR1 MSHET, CDR2 SYDVDS. The sequenced CDR3 bases are TGTGCTAGCGCCGGGACAGCAAACACCGGG. Translated: CASAGTANTG. The complete CDR3 sequence is CASAGTANTGQLYF.